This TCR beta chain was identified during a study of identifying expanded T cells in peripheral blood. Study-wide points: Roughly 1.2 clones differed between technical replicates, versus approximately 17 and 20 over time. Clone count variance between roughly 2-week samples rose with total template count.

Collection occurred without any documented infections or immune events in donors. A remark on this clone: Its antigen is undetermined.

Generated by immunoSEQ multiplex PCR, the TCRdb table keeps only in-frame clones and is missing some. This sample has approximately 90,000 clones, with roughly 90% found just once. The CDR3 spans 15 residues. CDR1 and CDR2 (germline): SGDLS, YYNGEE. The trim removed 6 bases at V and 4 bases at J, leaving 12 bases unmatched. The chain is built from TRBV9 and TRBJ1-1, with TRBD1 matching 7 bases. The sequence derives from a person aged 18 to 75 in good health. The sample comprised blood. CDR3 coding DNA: TGTGCCAGCATGGACTCCAGGGGGTCTGGCACTGAAGCTTTCTTT. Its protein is CASMDSRGSGTEAFF. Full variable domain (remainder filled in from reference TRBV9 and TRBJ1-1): DSGVTQTPKHLITATGQRVTLRCSPRSGDLSVYWYQQSLDQGLQFLIQYYNGEERAKGNILERFSAQQFPDLHSELNLSSLELGDSALYFCASMDSRGSGTEAFFGQGTRLTVV.